The 8 T cell receptor beta chains given below trace back to one sample, sequenced in a study of blood T cell dynamics during melanoma immunotherapy. Time point noted: pre-treatment baseline. The repertoire was sequenced with immunoSEQ multiplex PCR; TCRdb's copy has only in-frame clones and lacks some. Among roughly 13,000 clones listed, about 92% were seen once. Sample: effector memory CD8+ T cells from blood, taken from a patient treated with checkpoint blockade. The receptor source for this set is a human donor with melanoma.

CDR3 in amino acids: CASSYEAGYEQYF. CDR3 DNA sequence: TGTGCCAGCAGTTACGAAGCTGGCTACGAGCAGTACTTC. This chain links TRBV27 with TRBJ2-7; the D is unclear. V lost 4 bases, J lost 3 bases, and 10 bases lay in between. The CDR3 covers 13 residues. Germline lookup yields CDR1 MNHEY and CDR2 SMNVEV (reference sequence).

The chain has TRBV28 and TRBJ2-6, with no clear D. Germline V lookup: CDR1 MDHEN, CDR2 SYDVKM. This CDR3 is 11 amino acids long. V shed 11 bases and J shed 2 bases, with 4 bases lying between them. The CDR3 here is CAATGANVLTF. Written as DNA, the CDR3 is TGTGCCGCAACTGGGGCCAACGTCCTGACTTTC. The whole variable domain, remainder taken from reference TRBV28 and TRBJ2-6, is DVKVTQSSRYLVKRTGEKVFLECVQDMDHENMFWYRQDPGLGLRLIYFSYDVKMKEKGDIPEGYSVSREKKERFSLILESASTNQTSMYLCAATGANVLTFGAGSRLTVL.

The CDR3 loop is CSAPAGELFF. As DNA, the CDR3 is TGCAGCGCCCCGGCCGGGGAGCTGTTTTTT. V is TRBV29-1 and J is TRBJ2-2; no reliable D call. CDR1 and CDR2 (germline): SQVTM, ANQGSEA. V was clipped by 7 bases and J by 6 bases, with 6 bases between them. The CDR3 is 10 amino acids.

This rearrangement joins TRBV5-1 to TRBJ2-7; perhaps TRBD2 as D (7 bases). V was pared by 0 bases and J by 5 bases, with 9 bases between. CDR1 is SGHRS and CDR2 is YFSETQ in the germline V gene. The CDR3 has 13 residues. The DNA for the CDR3 is TGCGCCAGCAGCTTGGAGGGGGGGAACGAGCAGTACTTC. Translation: CASSLEGGNEQYF.

The chain couples TRBV7-5 to TRBJ1-2. TRBV7-5 is deemed a pseudogene. The CDR3 totals 15 residues. CDR3 DNA sequence: TGTGCCAGCAGCTCTAGGGCGGGCGGGGACTATGGCTACACCTTC. This sequence encodes CASSSRAGGDYGYTF.

The genes are TRBV28 and TRBJ2-7; 8 nucleotides match TRBD1. CDR1 and CDR2 (germline): MDHEN, SYDVKM. Trimming cost V 6 bases and J 1 base; bases outside gene matches: 14. The CDR3 runs 17 residues. The CDR3 sequence is CASSNTLQGAWSYEQYF. As DNA, the CDR3 is TGTGCCAGCAGCAACACACTCCAGGGGGCTTGGTCCTACGAGCAGTACTTC.

The chain carries TRBV2 and TRBJ2-3, with TRBD1 identical over 8 bases. V dropped 1 base and J dropped 8; count of bases not matched to a gene: 11. CDR1 is SNHLY and CDR2 is FYNNEI in the germline V gene. This CDR3 contains 16 residues. CDR3: CASSEGDRSVSGTQYF. The CDR3 DNA follows: TGTGCCAGCAGTGAAGGGGACAGGTCGGTTTCTGGTACGCAGTATTTT.

This rearrangement joins TRBV28 to TRBJ1-5; 7 positions match TRBD1. There are 14 residues in the CDR3. Trimming cost V 5 bases and J 5 bases; bases outside gene matches: 6. Germline V gene sequence: CDR1 MDHEN, CDR2 SYDVKM. The CDR3, as DNA: TGTGCCAGCAGTCATAGACAGGGAGATCAGCCCCAGCATTTT. It specifies CASSHRQGDQPQHF.